The 18 T cell receptor beta chains reported below all come from one sample, sequenced in a study of beta chain features in type 1 diabetes (dated by TCRdb to between 2017 and 2018). Library preparation used the immunoSEQ multiplex PCR assay. The entire amount of isolated RNA was reverse transcribed using the High Capacity cDNA Reverse Transcription Kit, so the sequenced TCRB transcripts were expressed ones. Sourced from immuneACCESS, this table was stored by TCRdb with only in-frame sequences that have V and J called. A share of the clones is absent; for the studies checked, an unresolved V gene accounts for under half, and the remainder has no known explanation. The sample table contains under 950,000 clones; only one count was recorded for roughly 15% of them. Clones ranked in the top ten supply around 0.02% of the sample. Sequences were obtained from naive CD4+ T cells from blood. The cell subset or site label here, explained by the study, means: true naive CD4+ T cells. Receptor source: a woman younger than 35 in good health.

The rearrangement joins TRBV29-1 to TRBJ2-7; 10 bases line up with TRBD2. This CDR3 spans 16 amino acids. The J segment lost 2 bases and the V segment lost 4 bases, leaving 11 bases of the junction unmatched. Germline V gives CDR1 SQVTM, CDR2 ANQGSEA. The CDR3: CSVGRRAGTSAYEQYF. CDR3 bases: TGCAGCGTTGGGCGGAGGGCCGGGACTAGCGCCTACGAGCAGTACTTC.

In regard to this clone: At one boundary the junction diverges from the germline segment, which might be a read error. CDR3 amino acids: CATSRSRAHSGNTIYF. The CDR3 DNA reads TGTGCCACCAGCCGGTCTAGGGCCCACTCTGGAAACACCATATATTTT. The rearrangement links TRBV11-2 to TRBJ1-3; D uncertain. The germline CDR1 and CDR2 sequences are SGHAT and FQNNGV. The CDR3 has 16 amino acids.

The chain couples TRBV6-6 to TRBJ2-1, with D hard to call. V lost 0 bases and J lost 9, with 18 bases in between. CDR1 and CDR2 from the germline V gene are MNHNY and SVGAGI (reference sequence). This CDR3 is 16 amino acids long. The CDR3 is CASSYSSAPQRGEQFF. In nucleotides, the CDR3 is TGTGCCAGCAGTTACTCATCCGCACCCCAGAGAGGTGAGCAGTTCTTC.

The chain is built from TRBV7-6 and TRBJ2-1; the match to TRBD2 covers 11 bases. There are 16 residues in the CDR3. Germline CDR1 reads SGHVS; CDR2 reads FNYEAQ. The J segment lost 3 bases and the V segment lost 2 bases, leaving 3 bases of the junction unmatched. The CDR3 sequence is CASSLIGTSGYNEQFF. CDR3 DNA: TGTGCCAGCAGCTTAATCGGGACTAGCGGCTACAATGAGCAGTTCTTC.

This clone has a handful of counts. CDR3 in DNA: TGTGCCAGCAGCGGGACAGGTTCCTACAATGAGCAGTTCTTC. This encodes CASSGTGSYNEQFF. The V call is TRBV6-6, the J call TRBJ2-1, with TRBD1 identical over 8 bases. With 6 bases clipped from V and 1 base from J, the junction kept 2 bases outside the gene matches. The germline gives CDR1 MNHNY, CDR2 SVGAGI (reference sequence). The CDR3 has 14 amino acids.

This clone turned up a few times. This chain joins TRBV2 and TRBJ2-5, with a tentative D call TRBD2 (6 bases). This CDR3 region has 13 residues. Germline values: CDR1 SNHLY, CDR2 FYNNEI. V was cut by 8 bases and J by 1 base, with 11 bases left in between. The CDR3 protein is CASGREVQETQYF. For the CDR3, the DNA is TGTGCCAGCGGCAGGGAGGTCCAAGAGACCCAGTACTTC.

This chain connects TRBV28 to TRBJ1-1; tentatively, D is TRBD1 (5 bases). CDR3 size: 18 residues. The ends were cut back, 5 bases at V and 4 bases at J, with 26 bases in the middle. Germline V gene sequence: CDR1 MDHEN, CDR2 SYDVKM. The CDR3 coding sequence is TGTGCCAGCAGTAGTGGGGGGATATTGGGCACGCTGGGCACTGAAGCTTTCTTT. This translates into CASSSGGILGTLGTEAFF.

This clone was seen a handful of times. The V call is TRBV19, the J call TRBJ2-5; D is perhaps TRBD2 (6 bases). Trimming took off 5 bases at V and 5 bases at J, with 15 bases between the two ends. Germline V gives CDR1 LNHDA, CDR2 SQIVND (reference sequence). The CDR3 contains 14 residues. Here the CDR3 reads CASSLIGGRETQYF. The CDR3 nucleotides read TGTGCCAGTAGTCTCATCGGGGGTAGGGAGACCCAGTACTTC.

This clone has more than one count but fewer than ten. DNA for the CDR3: TGTGCCATCAGCATGACAGGGGGCAACTCCTACGAGCAGTACTTC. It encodes CAISMTGGNSYEQYF. The chain combines TRBV10-3 with TRBJ2-7; TRBD1 aligns across 10 bases. The CDR3 length is 15 residues. After removal of 6 bases from V and 0 bases from J, the junction contained 5 bases not matched to a gene. Germline CDR1 ENHRY, CDR2 SYGVKD.

This chain joins TRBV4-1 and TRBJ1-3, with 9 bases aligning to TRBD1. The CDR3 covers 17 residues. The V and J ends lost 4 bases and 2 bases, in that order; junction bases with no gene match: 9. The germline V gene encodes CDR1 MGHRA and CDR2 YSYEKL. CDR3 DNA: TGCGCCAGCAGCCGACCACAGGGGGCCGGTACTGGAAACACCATATATTTT. Its protein product is CASSRPQGAGTGNTIYF.

A few counts support this clone. The chain combines TRBV18 with TRBJ2-5, with D maybe TRBD1 (5 bases). Between the trimmed V and J ends, which lost 4 bases and 2 bases, there was a span of 8 bases. The CDR3 contains 13 residues. Germline V gene sequence: CDR1 KGHSH, CDR2 LQKENI. The CDR3 DNA reads TGTGCCAGCTCACAACAGGAGCAAGAGACCCAGTACTTC. Amino acid sequence: CASSQQEQETQYF.

This clone was seen more than once but under ten times. The V and J genes are TRBV28 and TRBJ2-1; D assignment may be TRBD1 or TRBD2 (5 bases each). From germline, CDR1 is MDHEN and CDR2 SYDVKM. Trimming left V 8 bases short and J 11 bases short, with 19 bases between. CDR3 length: 13 amino acids. CDR3 loop: CASRGSVEEKQFF. The DNA of the CDR3 is TGTGCCAGCCGGGGCTCGGTCGAGGAGAAGCAGTTCTTC.

This clone was found a few times. V usage is TRBV10-3 and J usage is TRBJ2-3; D is possibly TRBD2 (5 bases). The CDR3 length is 15 residues. The germline V and J ends were trimmed by 6 bases and 3 bases, with 16 bases remaining between them. Germline V gene data show CDR1 as ENHRY and CDR2 as SYGVKD. The DNA for the CDR3 is TGTGCCATCAGGCAGACACCTTCGGGAACAGATACGCAGTATTTT. Translation: CAIRQTPSGTDTQYF.

This clone has a handful of counts. V is TRBV4-2 and J is TRBJ2-6; D unresolved. With 0 bases removed from V and 0 bases from J, the gap between germline ends came to 9 bases. This CDR3 comprises 17 residues. The germline V gene has CDR1 LGHNA and CDR2 YNFKEQ. The CDR3 DNA reads as TGTGCCAGCAGCCAAGATTCTGCAGGCTCTGGGGCCAACGTCCTGACTTTC. Translated, it gives CASSQDSAGSGANVLTF.

In this sample, this clone turned up a few times. The genes are TRBV27 and TRBJ2-3; D may be TRBD2 (5 bases). V was cut by 5 bases and J by 1 base, with 10 bases left in between. The germline V gene has CDR1 MNHEY and CDR2 SMNVEV (reference sequence). The CDR3 covers 14 residues. This chain's CDR3 is CASSPGGRTDTQYF. CDR3 coding DNA: TGTGCCAGCAGTCCTGGCGGGCGCACAGATACGCAGTATTTT.

The chain carries TRBV4-2 and TRBJ2-1; D is uncertain. V shed 3 bases and J shed 9 bases, with 18 bases lying between them. There are 15 residues in the CDR3. Germline V CDR1 and CDR2: LGHNA, YNFKEQ. The CDR3 loop is CASSQATRSSGEQFF. CDR3 nucleotide sequence: TGTGCCAGCAGCCAGGCCACGAGATCTTCCGGTGAGCAGTTCTTC.

Only a few counts were recorded for this clone. V and J are TRBV29-1 and TRBJ2-7, with no clear D. Germline CDR1 SQVTM, CDR2 ANQGSEA. The V end was cut by 4 bases, the J end by 5 bases, with 9 bases between. The CDR3 sequence is 11 residues long. The CDR3 DNA sequence: TGCAGCGTTGGGGTGGCCAACGAGCAGTACTTC. Protein sequence: CSVGVANEQYF.

The chain joins TRBV4-2 to TRBJ2-7, with 9 nucleotides matching TRBD2. Trimming removed 3 bases from V and 0 bases from J; junction bases left unmatched: 12. The CDR3 has 18 residues. Germline assignment: CDR1 LGHNA and CDR2 YNFKEQ. CDR3 DNA sequence: TGTGCCAGCAGCCAGGATCGCGCTAGCGGGGTGCTCTCCTACGAGCAGTACTTC. Protein product: CASSQDRASGVLSYEQYF.